Included here is one T cell receptor (beta chain) sequence, with context. The sample originates from a study of OX40 agonist ivuxolimab in advanced cancers. The protocol was immunoSEQ multiplex PCR, while the TCRdb copy is restricted to in-frame clones and leaves out a portion. This repertoire shows fewer than 85,000 clones, about four fifths found once; its top ten account for 4% to 6%. The germline V gene encodes CDR1 MGHDK and CDR2 SYGVNS. The CDR3 is made up of 14 amino acids. The junction had 5 bases not matched to a gene; V was cut back by 7 bases and J by 0 bases. V is TRBV25-1 and J is TRBJ2-7; 8 bases are shared with TRBD1. The source is an adult with an advanced solid tumor such as melanoma, head and neck, liver or kidney cancer. Sequenced here: CD4+ or CD8+ T cells sorted from blood, sampled in a trial of the OX40 agonist ivuxolimab. CDR3 residues: CASMEDRASYEQYF. In DNA form, the CDR3 reads TGTGCCAGCATGGAGGACAGGGCCTCCTACGAGCAGTACTTC.